The rows below give T cell receptor beta chains drawn from one sample of a study of cytomegalovirus exposure and HLA in healthy donors. Sequencing used immunoSEQ multiplex PCR; TCRdb keeps in-frame clones, though not all of them. The sample lists 100,000 or so clones, 13% to 15% occurring once. The sample comprised PBMCs. The receptors shown here come from a female donor in good health and CMV-seronegative. Each CDR3 is given with its conserved first and last residue. A D gene is named only where the DNA matches it firmly. Clone size is given for some rows only: seen once, a few or many times, or a class if the clone is expanded.

J	V	size	D	DNA	CDR3
TRBJ1-4	TRBV7-9	few	TRBD1	TGTGCCAGCAGCCCGGGACAGGGATATGAAAAACTGTTTTTT	CASSPGQGYEKLFF
TRBJ1-6	TRBV9	-	-	TGTGCCAGCAGCGTAGGGGCAGGGGTAAAGGTTTCACCCCTCCACTTT	CASSVGAGVKVSPLHF
TRBJ2-3	TRBV4-3	-	TRBD1	TGCGCCAGCAGCCAGACGGGACAGGGGGCCTCCACAGATACGCAGTATTTT	CASSQTGQGASTDTQYF
TRBJ1-1	TRBV4-1	few	TRBD1	TGCGCCAGCAGCCCGATGGGACAGGGATACACTGAAGCTTTCTTT	CASSPMGQGYTEAFF
TRBJ2-2	TRBV5-4	few	-	TGTGCCAGCAGCACCGTGCAGGGCTACACCGGGGAGCTGTTTTTT	CASSTVQGYTGELFF
TRBJ1-1	TRBV7-9	-	-	TGTGCCAGCAGTGCGAGTTCGGGGGACACTGAAGCTTTCTTT	CASSASSGDTEAFF
TRBJ2-2	TRBV19	few	TRBD1	TGTGCCAGTAGTAGGGGACAGGCTAGCGGGGAGCTGTTTTTT	CASSRGQASGELFF
TRBJ1-5	TRBV19	few	-	TGTGCCAGTAGTAGAGACGGGGGGGTTAGCAATCAGCCCCAGCATTTT	CASSRDGGVSNQPQHF
TRBJ1-3	TRBV19	-	-	TGTGCCAGTAGGCCAAAAGAGGGAATTATAGGAAACACCATATATTTT	CASRPKEGIIGNTIYF
TRBJ2-4	TRBV2	-	-	TGTGCCAGCAGTGACCCCCAGGGAAAGGAGCAGTACTTC	CASSDPQGKEQYF
TRBJ2-1	TRBV9	few	TRBD2	TGTGCCAGCAGCGTAGGGCCGGGACTAGCGGGGGGGTGGAGCTCCTACAATGAGCAGTTCTTC	CASSVGPGLAGGWSSYNEQFF
TRBJ2-5	TRBV5-1	-	TRBD1	TGCGCCAGCAGACGAACAGGGGATCGCGAAGAGACCCAGTACTTC	CASRRTGDREETQYF
TRBJ1-2	TRBV10-1	-	-	TGCGCCAGCAGTGAGTCGCTTATGCGGTTGTATGGCTACACCTTC	CASSESLMRLYGYTF
TRBJ2-6	TRBV7-3	-	-	TGTGCCAGCAGCTTACAGCCCCCAGGAAATGGGGCCAACGTCCTGACTTTC	CASSLQPPGNGANVLTF
TRBJ1-2	TRBV5-1	-	-	TGCGCCAGCAGCTTGGGTCAGGCGACCCATGGCTACACCTTC	CASSLGQATHGYTF
TRBJ1-1	TRBV7-9	-	-	TGTGCCAGCAGCTTTCTTGGGGCCACTGAGGCTTTCTTT	CASSFLGATEAFF
TRBJ2-1	TRBV9	-	TRBD2	TGTGCCAGCAGCGTAGGCGGGGGAAACTACAATGAGCAGTTCTTC	CASSVGGGNYNEQFF
TRBJ2-7	TRBV28	few	TRBD1	TGTGCCAGCCTCGGACAGGGGGGGGAGCAGTACTTC	CASLGQGGEQYF
TRBJ1-1	TRBV7-2	few	-	TGTGCCAGCAGTTCGTACATGAACACTGAAGCTTTCTTT	CASSSYMNTEAFF
TRBJ2-5	TRBV7-2	few	-	TGTGCCAGCAGCTTAGTCCCGGGACATACCCAGGAGACCCAGTACTTC	CASSLVPGHTQETQYF
TRBJ2-4	TRBV5-4	few	TRBD1	TGTGCCAGCAGTAACGCAGGGGGTACCAAAAACATTCAGTACTTC	CASSNAGGTKNIQYF
TRBJ2-1	TRBV4-1	-	TRBD1	TGCGCCAGCAGCCTTGGGGAGACAGGGTTTTACAATGAGCAGTTCTTC	CASSLGETGFYNEQFF
TRBJ1-4	TRBV2	few	-	TGTGCCAGTGGAGTGGACCGACAGTGGAAAGGGACTAATGAAAAACTGTTTTTT	CASGVDRQWKGTNEKLFF
TRBJ2-7	TRBV10-2	-	TRBD2	TGCGCCAGCAGGGCCACGCGGACTAGTATCTACGAGCAGTACTTC	CASRATRTSIYEQYF
TRBJ2-3	TRBV7-2	-	-	TGTGCCAGCAGCTTAGTAGGCACAGATACGCAGTATTTT	CASSLVGTDTQYF
TRBJ2-5	TRBV7-8	-	TRBD2	TGTGCCAGCAGATCCCGCGGGGGGTTTGTGCCGGAGACCCAGTACTTC	CASRSRGGFVPETQYF
TRBJ2-5	TRBV4-3	few	TRBD1	TGCGCCAGCAGCCAAGATCGAGGGGGCGCAGGTATGGAGACCCAGTACTTC	CASSQDRGGAGMETQYF
TRBJ2-6	TRBV2	few	TRBD1	TGTGCCGGGGGACAGGTCCCCTCTGGGGCCAACGTCCTGACTTTC	CAGGQVPSGANVLTF